The 21 T cell receptor beta chains presented below share a single source sample, sequenced in a study of CD4 and CD8 cells across lung adenocarcinoma regions. One entry per CDR3 protein results from TCRdb running MiXCR on the PCR reads. This sample has about 20,000 distinct CDR3 sequences, with around 50% found just once. The material sequenced was CD8+ T cells from the center of a lung tumor. All receptors derive from a female donor with lung adenocarcinoma. The CD4 and CD8 labels of this study may be unreliable.

The chain couples TRBV6-1 to TRBJ1-4, with 8 positions matching TRBD1. The ends lost 6 bases at V and 8 bases at J; junction bases unmatched: 14. Germline values: CDR1 MNHNS, CDR2 SASEGT. CDR3 length: 16 residues. CDR3 coding DNA: TGTGCCAGCAGAAACCCCAGGGGGCGAAAGGGCGAAAAACTGTTTTTT. Amino acid sequence: CASRNPRGRKGEKLFF.

Judged by abundance, this clonotype is medium-sized (0.01 to 0.1%). The gene calls are TRBV12-3 or TRBV12-4 and TRBJ2-1; TRBD1 might be the D (5 bases). This CDR3 has 16 residues. Trimming cost V 2 bases and J 2 bases, with 13 bases left between them. CDR3 amino acids: CASSLRQGGAYNEQFF. The CDR3 DNA sequence: TGTGCCAGCAGTTTACGCCAGGGCGGTGCCTACAATGAGCAGTTCTTC.

J is TRBJ1-1 and V is TRBV12-3 or TRBV12-4; maybe TRBD1 (5 bases). V was cut by 8 bases and J by 3 bases, with 13 bases left in between. The CDR3 totals 13 residues. The CDR3 sequence: CASRTGGHTEAFF. For the CDR3, the DNA is TGTGCCAGCCGTACCGGGGGTCACACTGAAGCTTTCTTT.

Many counts were recorded for this clonotype. This chain uses TRBV9 with TRBJ2-1; D possibly corresponds to TRBD1 (5 bases). The J call may be faulty, since TRBJ2-7 better matches the DNA end. Germline V gene lookup returns CDR1 SGDLS and CDR2 YYNGEE. The CDR3 covers 15 residues. The CDR3 protein is CASSEGIGPSYEQYV. CDR3 nucleotides: TGTGCCAGCAGCGAGGGGATAGGACCGAGCTACGAGCAGTACGTC.

This chain connects TRBV27 to TRBJ2-2; no clear D. The CDR3 runs 16 residues. Germline CDR1 reads MNHEY; CDR2 reads SMNVEV (reference sequence). V was pared by 2 bases and J by 4 bases, with 14 bases between. This CDR3 reads CASSLVIGRGTGELFF. CDR3 nucleotides: TGTGCCAGCAGTTTAGTTATAGGGCGAGGCACCGGGGAGCTGTTTTTT.

This clonotype was picked up a small number of times. The chain is built from TRBV27 and TRBJ1-3; a weak D match, TRBD1 (5 bases). Germline V gene sequence: CDR1 MNHEY, CDR2 SMNVEV (reference sequence). The CDR3 sequence is 17 residues long. V was shortened by 4 bases and J by 4 bases, with 20 bases between the two germline ends. The CDR3: CASSSTPLGTGGNTIYF. The CDR3 bases are TGTGCCAGCAGTTCAACCCCGCTGGGGACGGGAGGAAACACCATATATTTT.

The table lists this clonotype with a few counts. This chain joins TRBV27 and TRBJ1-4; D is possibly TRBD1 (5 bases). This CDR3 contains 12 residues. Germline values: CDR1 MNHEY, CDR2 SMNVEV (reference sequence). V was cut by 6 bases and J by 8 bases, with 10 bases left in between. The CDR3 bases are TGTGCCAGCAGGGGGGGGAGGGAAAAACTGTTTTTT. Protein product: CASRGGREKLFF.

The chain combines TRBV6-1 with TRBJ2-3; D gene ambiguous. V lost 0 bases and J 0 bases, leaving 10 bases between the germline ends. This CDR3 region has 16 residues. Germline values: CDR1 MNHNS, CDR2 SASEGT. CDR3 region: CASSEALLWSTDTQYF. CDR3 coding DNA: TGTGCCAGCAGTGAAGCACTGCTTTGGAGCACAGATACGCAGTATTTT.

V usage is TRBV29-1 and J usage is TRBJ1-5; D gene ambiguous. The CDR3 spans 16 residues. From germline, CDR1 is SQVTM and CDR2 ANQGSEA. Trimming took 4 bases from V and 2 from J, leaving 18 bases between them. CDR3 coding DNA: TGCAGCGTTGTTACGGGTACGGGGTTCGGCAATCAGCCCCAGCATTTT. This encodes CSVVTGTGFGNQPQHF.

This clonotype turned up a few times. The junction differs from germline at one of its ends, possibly a read error. V and J are TRBV12-3 or TRBV12-4 and TRBJ2-5, with D perhaps TRBD2 (6 bases). The CDR3 is 18 amino acids. The CDR3 nucleotides read TGTGCCAGCAGTGCCCCGGGGACCGGGGGTCGGGACCCAGAGACGCAGTATTTC. Residues: CASSAPGTGGRDPETQYF.

As for this clonotype: A read error may account for a junction end that differs from germline. The chain carries TRBV6-5 and TRBJ2-4, with no clear D. CDR3 length: 15 residues. Germline V CDR1 and CDR2: MNHEY, SVGAGI. CDR3 DNA sequence: TGTGCCAGCAGTTATTACCAGAGTAGCCAAGATACGCAGTACTTT. As protein: CASSYYQSSQDTQYF.

The chain links TRBV27 to TRBJ2-4, with 9 bases aligning to TRBD1. J lost 4 bases, V lost 6 bases, and 4 bases had no gene match. Germline V gene sequence: CDR1 MNHEY, CDR2 SMNVEV (reference sequence). The length of the CDR3 is 14 residues. The DNA for the CDR3 is TGTGCCAGCAGGGACAGGGGTAGGAAAAACATTCAGTACTTC. Its protein is CASRDRGRKNIQYF.

In this sample, this clonotype turned up once. CDR3 loop: CAIRGLVYNEQFF. DNA of the CDR3: TGTGCCATCAGGGGACTAGTATACAATGAGCAGTTCTTC. V and J are TRBV10-3 and TRBJ2-1; 8 bases agree with TRBD2. CDR3 length equals 13 residues. Looked up from germline, CDR1 is ENHRY and CDR2 is SYGVKD. Trimming cost V 6 bases and J 4 bases; bases outside gene matches: 2.

This clonotype rates as medium-sized. This chain joins TRBV4-1 and TRBJ2-1; 9 bases map to TRBD2. CDR3 length: 13 amino acids. Germline values: CDR1 MGHRA, CDR2 YSYEKL. The V segment lost 3 bases and the J segment 15 bases; nucleotides outside the gene matches: 9. CDR3 in amino acids: CASSQVRSGSTFF. As DNA, the CDR3 is TGCGCCAGCAGCCAGGTTCGTAGCGGGAGTACGTTCTTC.

Concerning this clonotype itself: A read error may produce the germline difference seen at one junction end. The chain uses TRBV6-1 and TRBJ2-3; D could derive from TRBD1 or TRBD2 (6 bases each). The germline gives CDR1 MNHNS, CDR2 SASEGT. The CDR3 length is 15 residues. CDR3 nucleotide sequence: TGTGCCGGGGGTGTCGGGGGCCCGGACACAGATACGCAGTACTTT. Its protein product is CAGGVGGPDTDTQYF.

A note on this clonotype: A junction boundary mismatches the germline segment, possibly from a read error. This sequence joins TRBV11-3 and TRBJ2-3, with D tentatively TRBD1 (5 bases). CDR3 length: 13 amino acids. CDR1 is SGHNT and CDR2 is YENEEA in the germline V gene. The CDR3 sequence: CARGLVVTNTQYF. CDR3 nucleotides: TGTGCCAGGGGGCTCGTAGTCACAAATACGCAGTATTTT.

About this clonotype itself: The junction does not match germline at one end; this may be a read error. The chain recombines TRBV6-1 with TRBJ2-6, with a possible D match to TRBD1 (5 bases). Germline V gene sequence: CDR1 MNHNS, CDR2 SASEGT. This CDR3 has 15 amino acids. This CDR3 is CASSDRGSGAYVLNF. In DNA, the CDR3 is TGTGCCAGCAGTGATAGGGGCTCTGGGGCCTACGTCCTGAATTTC.

The DNA of the CDR3 is TGCGCCAGCAGCCAAGAGGGACGAGGGTATTTT. This gives the protein CASSQEGRGYF. V gene TRBV4-1 combines with J gene TRBJ2-3, with D possibly called TRBD1 or TRBD2 (5 bases each). Germline assignment: CDR1 MGHRA and CDR2 YSYEKL. CDR3 length: 11 amino acids. V dropped 0 bases and J dropped 14 bases, with 9 bases sitting between them.

The V gene is TRBV6-1, the J gene TRBJ2-5, with 8 nucleotides matching TRBD2. The germline gives CDR1 MNHNS, CDR2 SASEGT. V dropped 11 bases and J dropped 4; count of bases not matched to a gene: 15. CDR3 size: 15 residues. CDR3 in DNA: TGTGCCGGGGGTGTCGGGGGGGGGGTCACAGAGACCCAGTACTTC. This translates into CAGGVGGGVTETQYF.

The chain carries TRBV6-5 and TRBJ2-3; a possible D gene is TRBD2 (5 bases). The CDR3 is made up of 15 amino acids. V was clipped by 0 bases and J by 6 bases, with 13 bases between them. Germline loops: CDR1 MNHEY, CDR2 SVGAGI. CDR3 in amino acids: CASSYSDRRGDTQYF. The CDR3 DNA follows: TGTGCCAGCAGTTACTCCGACCGCCGAGGGGATACGCAGTATTTT.

V gene TRBV10-3 combines with J gene TRBJ1-1; D not certain. The germline CDR1 and CDR2 sequences are ENHRY and SYGVKD. Trimming cost V 4 bases and J 5 bases, with 11 bases left between them. The CDR3 has 13 residues. The CDR3 DNA follows: TGTGCCATCAGTGGGCCGGGAGAAACTGAAGCTTTCTTT. Protein product: CAISGPGETEAFF.